These T cell receptor beta chains were read from a single sample in a study of T cells in Graves' hyperthyroidism and ophthalmopathy. TCRdb called the multiplex PCR reads again in MiXCR, with one record for every CDR3 protein. Of under 300,000 distinct CDR3 sequences listed, 20% to 30% are singletons. The sequenced sample was blood. Source of these receptors: a man aged 40-49 years with Graves' hyperthyroidism that later progressed to Graves' ophthalmopathy. CDR3s include the opening cysteine and the closing phenylalanine or tryptophan. D genes are given only for firm matches. Clone size is not always given. Where it is, it says once, few, many or a class for expanded clones.

clone_size,cdr3_length,v_call,j_call,d_call,cdr3_nt,cdr3_aa
few,14,TRBV6-5,TRBJ1-1,-,TGTGCCAGCAGTTACTCACGGGGGGCAACTGAAGCTTTCTTT,CASSYSRGATEAFF
few,16,TRBV6-2/TRBV6-3,TRBJ1-5,-,TGTGCCAGCAGCCGCGGGGATTGGCGTAGCAATCAGCCCCAGCATTTT,CASSRGDWRSNQPQHF
-,13,TRBV20-1,TRBJ1-1,-,TGTAGTGCTATACATCCGACAAACACTGAAGCTTTCTTT,CSAIHPTNTEAFF
-,15,TRBV6-5,TRBJ1-5,-,TGTGCCAGCAGTTACTGGCCAGATAGCAATCAGCCCCAGCATTTT,CASSYWPDSNQPQHF
many,12,TRBV6-1,TRBJ2-7,-,TGTGCCAGCAGTAGGGACCACTACGAGCAGTACTTC,CASSRDHYEQYF
many,16,TRBV2,TRBJ2-5,-,TGTGCCAGCAGTGAACCCGACAGGAACTACCAAGAGACCCAGTACTTC,CASSEPDRNYQETQYF
few,16,TRBV18,TRBJ2-7,-,TGTGCCAGCTCACCGGGAGTCGGTCAGGGGTCCCACGAGCAGTACTTC,CASSPGVGQGSHEQYF
many,13,TRBV5-1,TRBJ1-1,-,TGCGCCAGCAGCTTGCGGGACCACACTGAAGCTTTCTTT,CASSLRDHTEAFF
many,15,TRBV28,TRBJ1-2,-,TGTGCCAGCAGTCCCTCCAGGTACCTCCTCTATGGCTACACCTTC,CASSPSRYLLYGYTF
few,17,TRBV4-2,TRBJ2-7,TRBD2,TGTGCCAGCAGCCAAACCACACTAGCGGGAGGTTCCTACGAGCAGTACTTC,CASSQTTLAGGSYEQYF
many,14,TRBV18,TRBJ1-5,-,TGTGCCAGCTCACCGTCAGGGGGCAATCAGCCCCAGCATTTT,CASSPSGGNQPQHF
-,15,TRBV6-1,TRBJ2-7,-,TGTGCCAGCAGTCAACGGAGGCTAGACCCCTACGAGCAGTACTTC,CASSQRRLDPYEQYF
many,14,TRBV19,TRBJ1-2,TRBD1,TGTGCCAGTAGTATCCGCGACAGGGGCTCTGGCTACACCTTC,CASSIRDRGSGYTF
-,15,TRBV28,TRBJ2-7,TRBD2,TGTGCCAGCAGAAGGACTAGCGGGACGGGATACGAGCAGTACTTC,CASRRTSGTGYEQYF
once,14,TRBV11-2,TRBJ2-7,-,TGTGCCAGCAGCCCTGGGGACGGACGCTACGAGCAGTACTTC,CASSPGDGRYEQYF
few,14,TRBV11-3,TRBJ2-1,-,TGTGCCAGCAGCTTAAGAGGGAGCTCAAATGAGCAGTTCTTC,CASSLRGSSNEQFF
many,16,TRBV19,TRBJ1-3,-,TGTGCCAGTAACAAAATAGGGGAACTATCTGGAAACACCATATATTTT,CASNKIGELSGNTIYF
few,15,TRBV7-2,TRBJ2-5,-,TGTGCCAGCAGCTTAGATATCAGTTTTCCGGAGACCCAGTACTTC,CASSLDISFPETQYF
many,20,TRBV4-2,TRBJ2-3,TRBD1,TGTGCCAGCACCAAATCCGGCGGACAGCTCATAACAGGGGGCCAGGATACGCAGTATTTT,CASTKSGGQLITGGQDTQYF
-,16,TRBV6-2/TRBV6-3,TRBJ1-2,-,TGTGCCAGCAGTTACTCGAGATCTTACGGGGACTATGGCTACACCTTC,CASSYSRSYGDYGYTF
-,11,TRBV29-1,TRBJ2-7,-,TGCAGCGTGGGTGGGGGCTACGAGCAGTACTTC,CSVGGGYEQYF
many,15,TRBV6-1,TRBJ2-5,-,TGTGCCAGCAGTGAAAATACGGGAGCCTGGGAGACCCAGTACTTC,CASSENTGAWETQYF
-,15,TRBV30,TRBJ2-2,-,TGTGCCTGGAGTGTAGTCAGGGGATGGGCCGGGGAGCTGTTTTTT,CAWSVVRGWAGELFF
-,14,TRBV6-2/TRBV6-3,TRBJ2-7,TRBD2,TGTGCCAGTGGACGTAGCGGGTCCTCCTACGAGCAGTACTTC,CASGRSGSSYEQYF
-,15,TRBV7-2,TRBJ2-7,-,TGTGCCAGCAGTAGGGGGATTGGGGTTGACTACGAGCAGTACTTC,CASSRGIGVDYEQYF
-,15,TRBV7-2,TRBJ2-7,TRBD2,TGTGCCAGCAGCTTAGCGTCAGCGGGAGAAGGCGAGCAGTACTTC,CASSLASAGEGEQYF
many,14,TRBV19,TRBJ2-7,-,TGTGCCAGTTCCCGGACCCTGGGAAGCTACGAGCAGTACTTC,CASSRTLGSYEQYF
many,15,TRBV7-2,TRBJ2-5,-,TGTGCCAGCAGCCCCCGAGCGAACAGGGAGGAGACCCAGTACTTC,CASSPRANREETQYF
many,12,TRBV12-3/TRBV12-4,TRBJ2-5,-,TGTGCCAGCAGTTCCTCCTCAGAAACCCAGTACTTC,CASSSSSETQYF
many,14,TRBV12-3/TRBV12-4,TRBJ1-5,-,TGTGCCAGCAGTCCCCACAGGGAATCTCAGCCCCAGCATTTT,CASSPHRESQPQHF
many,19,TRBV6-5,TRBJ1-6,TRBD1,TGTGCCAGCAGTTACGCCTTCCACTACCCCGGGACAGGGAAGTCACCCCTCCACTTT,CASSYAFHYPGTGKSPLHF
-,21,TRBV19,TRBJ1-1,-,TGTGCCAGTAGTATAGCCGTTGGACGACACATGGTGCTAGCACAAAAAACTGAAGCTTTCTTT,CASSIAVGRHMVLAQKTEAFF
many,13,TRBV2,TRBJ2-7,TRBD2,TGTGCCAGTGTTGGACTAGCGGGAGACGAGCAGTACTTC,CASVGLAGDEQYF
many,13,TRBV12-3/TRBV12-4,TRBJ1-1,-,TGTGCCAGCAGCAGTTACATGAACACTGAAGCTTTCTTT,CASSSYMNTEAFF
-,13,TRBV10-1,TRBJ1-1,-,TGCGCCAGCAGTGGACAGACGAACACTGAAGCTTTCTTT,CASSGQTNTEAFF
once,11,TRBV2,TRBJ1-1,-,TGTGCCAGCGTTGAGGGCATTGAAGCTTTCTTT,CASVEGIEAFF
many,13,TRBV20-1,TRBJ1-1,TRBD1,TGCAGGGCCGGGACAGGGTTGGGCACTGAAGCTTTCTTT,CRAGTGLGTEAFF
many,12,TRBV13,TRBJ1-1,TRBD1,TGTGCCAGCAGCCCCGTACAGGGGCGAGCTTTCTTT,CASSPVQGRAFF
many,13,TRBV27,TRBJ1-1,-,TGTGCCAGCAGTTTGATAGGGTACACTGAAGCTTTCTTT,CASSLIGYTEAFF
many,14,TRBV28,TRBJ2-2,-,TGTGCCAGCAGGTCGCCAGGGGTTACCGGGGAGCTGTTTTTT,CASRSPGVTGELFF
-,14,TRBV6-2/TRBV6-3,TRBJ1-5,-,TGTGCCAGCAGGATCTTAAGCAGCAATCAGCCCCAGCATTTT,CASRILSSNQPQHF
many,11,TRBV2,TRBJ1-1,-,TGTGCCAGCGATGGGGTTACTGAAGCTTTCTTT,CASDGVTEAFF
many,12,TRBV6-5,TRBJ1-1,-,TGTGCCAGCTCCGGGGTTAACACTGAAGCTTTCTTT,CASSGVNTEAFF
many,12,TRBV18,TRBJ1-1,-,TGTGCCAGCTCGCGAGGTCAGGCTGAAGCTTTCTTT,CASSRGQAEAFF
many,15,TRBV12-3/TRBV12-4,TRBJ2-5,-,TGTGCCAGCAATCCAGGTGGGGGATTGAAAGAGACCCAGTACTTC,CASNPGGGLKETQYF
many,17,TRBV19,TRBJ2-7,TRBD2,TGTGCCAGTAGTACTCGTCCCGGGACTAGCGGGAGCCACGAGCAGTACTTC,CASSTRPGTSGSHEQYF
many,13,TRBV24-1,TRBJ2-5,TRBD2,TGTGCCACCAGCTCCGGGGGGTTGGAGACCCAGTACTTC,CATSSGGLETQYF
many,18,TRBV29-1,TRBJ2-5,TRBD2,TGCAGCGTTGGGGCGGTAGGAACTAGCGGGAGGGCCTCCGAGACCCAGTACTTC,CSVGAVGTSGRASETQYF
many,20,TRBV6-2/TRBV6-3,TRBJ2-6,-,TGTGCCAGCAGTTACTCGAGATCCGGCCAGGTTAACTCTGGGGCCAACGTCCTGACTTTC,CASSYSRSGQVNSGANVLTF
many,17,TRBV9,TRBJ2-7,TRBD2,TGTGCCAGCAGCGTAGGGCGACTAGCGGGAACCTCCTACGAGCAGTACTTC,CASSVGRLAGTSYEQYF
many,19,TRBV12-3/TRBV12-4,TRBJ2-7,TRBD2,TGTGCCAGCGGGTTAGGTCCTAGAGGAGCGGGAGCGGTTTACTACGAGCAGTACTTC,CASGLGPRGAGAVYYEQYF
many,14,TRBV18,TRBJ1-1,-,TGTGCCAGCTCACCGGAACGGTCGCACACTGAAGCTTTCTTT,CASSPERSHTEAFF
-,12,TRBV10-3,TRBJ2-5,-,TGTGCCATCAGCAGGGGGGAAGAGACCCAGTACTTC,CAISRGEETQYF
many,15,TRBV15,TRBJ2-7,TRBD1,TGTGCCACCAGCAGGGACAGGGGGCTAGCGTACGAGCAGTACTTC,CATSRDRGLAYEQYF
many,15,TRBV19,TRBJ1-1,TRBD1,TGTGCCAGTAGTACCCCCGGGACAGGGCACACTGAAGCTTTCTTT,CASSTPGTGHTEAFF